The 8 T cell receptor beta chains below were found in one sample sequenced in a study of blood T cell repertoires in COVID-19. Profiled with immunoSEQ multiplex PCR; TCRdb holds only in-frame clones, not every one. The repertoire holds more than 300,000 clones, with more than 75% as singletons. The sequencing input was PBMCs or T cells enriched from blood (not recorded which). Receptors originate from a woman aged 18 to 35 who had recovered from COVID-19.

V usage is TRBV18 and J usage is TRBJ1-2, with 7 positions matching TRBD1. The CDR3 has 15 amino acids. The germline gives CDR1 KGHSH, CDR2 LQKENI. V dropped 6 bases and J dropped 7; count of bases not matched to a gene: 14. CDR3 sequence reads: CASSKEGAGVAGYTF. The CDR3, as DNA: TGTGCCAGCTCGAAGGAGGGGGCAGGGGTGGCTGGCTACACCTTC. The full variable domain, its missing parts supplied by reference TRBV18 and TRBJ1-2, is NAGVMQNPRHLVRRRGQEARLRCSPMKGHSHVYWYRQLPEEGLKFMVYLQKENIIDESGMPKERFSAEFPKEGPSILRIQQVVRGDSAAYFCASSKEGAGVAGYTFGSGTRLTVV.

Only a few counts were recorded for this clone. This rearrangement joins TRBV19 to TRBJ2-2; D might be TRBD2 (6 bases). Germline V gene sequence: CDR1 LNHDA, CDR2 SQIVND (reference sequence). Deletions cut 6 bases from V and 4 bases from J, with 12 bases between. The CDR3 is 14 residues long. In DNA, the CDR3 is TGTGCCAGTAGGGATGGAGGGACCACCGGGGAGCTGTTTTTT. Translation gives CASRDGGTTGELFF.

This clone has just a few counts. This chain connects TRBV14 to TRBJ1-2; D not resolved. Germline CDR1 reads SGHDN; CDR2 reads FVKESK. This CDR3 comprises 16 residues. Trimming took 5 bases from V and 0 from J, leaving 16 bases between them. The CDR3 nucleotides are TGTGCCAGCAGCGTCGGGAGCGGCCCTTCTAACTATGGCTACACCTTC. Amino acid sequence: CASSVGSGPSNYGYTF.

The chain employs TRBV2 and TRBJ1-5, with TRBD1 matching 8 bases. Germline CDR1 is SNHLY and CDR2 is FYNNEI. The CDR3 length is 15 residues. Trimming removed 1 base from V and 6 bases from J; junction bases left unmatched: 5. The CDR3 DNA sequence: TGTGCCAGCAGTGAAGAGACAGGGGCGTCTCAGCCCCAGCATTTT. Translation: CASSEETGASQPQHF.

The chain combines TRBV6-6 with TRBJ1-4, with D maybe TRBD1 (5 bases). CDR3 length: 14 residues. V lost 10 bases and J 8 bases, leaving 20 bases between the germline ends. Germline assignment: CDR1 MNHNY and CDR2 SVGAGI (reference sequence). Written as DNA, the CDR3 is TGTGCCACCACGCCCCCGGGGGGAGGAGAAAAACTGTTTTTT. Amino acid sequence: CATTPPGGGEKLFF.

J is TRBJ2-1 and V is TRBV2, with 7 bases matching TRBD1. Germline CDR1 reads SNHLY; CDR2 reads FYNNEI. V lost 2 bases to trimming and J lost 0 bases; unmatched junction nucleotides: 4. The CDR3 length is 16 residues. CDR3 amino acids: CASSESAGGSYNEQFF. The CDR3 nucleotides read TGTGCCAGCAGTGAAAGTGCAGGGGGCTCCTACAATGAGCAGTTCTTC.

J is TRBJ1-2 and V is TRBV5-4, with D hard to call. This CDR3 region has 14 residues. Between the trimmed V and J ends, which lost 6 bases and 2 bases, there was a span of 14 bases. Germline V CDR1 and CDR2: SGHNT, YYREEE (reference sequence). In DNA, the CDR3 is TGTGCCAGCAACGAACCGACGGGGAACTATGGCTACACCTTC. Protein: CASNEPTGNYGYTF.

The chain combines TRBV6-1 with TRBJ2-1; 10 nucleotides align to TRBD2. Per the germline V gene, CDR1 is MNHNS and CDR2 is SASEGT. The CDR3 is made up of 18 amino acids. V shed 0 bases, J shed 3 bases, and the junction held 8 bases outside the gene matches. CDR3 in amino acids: CASSEALAIAGGYNEQFF. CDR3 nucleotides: TGTGCCAGCAGTGAAGCGCTAGCGATAGCGGGGGGCTACAATGAGCAGTTCTTC.